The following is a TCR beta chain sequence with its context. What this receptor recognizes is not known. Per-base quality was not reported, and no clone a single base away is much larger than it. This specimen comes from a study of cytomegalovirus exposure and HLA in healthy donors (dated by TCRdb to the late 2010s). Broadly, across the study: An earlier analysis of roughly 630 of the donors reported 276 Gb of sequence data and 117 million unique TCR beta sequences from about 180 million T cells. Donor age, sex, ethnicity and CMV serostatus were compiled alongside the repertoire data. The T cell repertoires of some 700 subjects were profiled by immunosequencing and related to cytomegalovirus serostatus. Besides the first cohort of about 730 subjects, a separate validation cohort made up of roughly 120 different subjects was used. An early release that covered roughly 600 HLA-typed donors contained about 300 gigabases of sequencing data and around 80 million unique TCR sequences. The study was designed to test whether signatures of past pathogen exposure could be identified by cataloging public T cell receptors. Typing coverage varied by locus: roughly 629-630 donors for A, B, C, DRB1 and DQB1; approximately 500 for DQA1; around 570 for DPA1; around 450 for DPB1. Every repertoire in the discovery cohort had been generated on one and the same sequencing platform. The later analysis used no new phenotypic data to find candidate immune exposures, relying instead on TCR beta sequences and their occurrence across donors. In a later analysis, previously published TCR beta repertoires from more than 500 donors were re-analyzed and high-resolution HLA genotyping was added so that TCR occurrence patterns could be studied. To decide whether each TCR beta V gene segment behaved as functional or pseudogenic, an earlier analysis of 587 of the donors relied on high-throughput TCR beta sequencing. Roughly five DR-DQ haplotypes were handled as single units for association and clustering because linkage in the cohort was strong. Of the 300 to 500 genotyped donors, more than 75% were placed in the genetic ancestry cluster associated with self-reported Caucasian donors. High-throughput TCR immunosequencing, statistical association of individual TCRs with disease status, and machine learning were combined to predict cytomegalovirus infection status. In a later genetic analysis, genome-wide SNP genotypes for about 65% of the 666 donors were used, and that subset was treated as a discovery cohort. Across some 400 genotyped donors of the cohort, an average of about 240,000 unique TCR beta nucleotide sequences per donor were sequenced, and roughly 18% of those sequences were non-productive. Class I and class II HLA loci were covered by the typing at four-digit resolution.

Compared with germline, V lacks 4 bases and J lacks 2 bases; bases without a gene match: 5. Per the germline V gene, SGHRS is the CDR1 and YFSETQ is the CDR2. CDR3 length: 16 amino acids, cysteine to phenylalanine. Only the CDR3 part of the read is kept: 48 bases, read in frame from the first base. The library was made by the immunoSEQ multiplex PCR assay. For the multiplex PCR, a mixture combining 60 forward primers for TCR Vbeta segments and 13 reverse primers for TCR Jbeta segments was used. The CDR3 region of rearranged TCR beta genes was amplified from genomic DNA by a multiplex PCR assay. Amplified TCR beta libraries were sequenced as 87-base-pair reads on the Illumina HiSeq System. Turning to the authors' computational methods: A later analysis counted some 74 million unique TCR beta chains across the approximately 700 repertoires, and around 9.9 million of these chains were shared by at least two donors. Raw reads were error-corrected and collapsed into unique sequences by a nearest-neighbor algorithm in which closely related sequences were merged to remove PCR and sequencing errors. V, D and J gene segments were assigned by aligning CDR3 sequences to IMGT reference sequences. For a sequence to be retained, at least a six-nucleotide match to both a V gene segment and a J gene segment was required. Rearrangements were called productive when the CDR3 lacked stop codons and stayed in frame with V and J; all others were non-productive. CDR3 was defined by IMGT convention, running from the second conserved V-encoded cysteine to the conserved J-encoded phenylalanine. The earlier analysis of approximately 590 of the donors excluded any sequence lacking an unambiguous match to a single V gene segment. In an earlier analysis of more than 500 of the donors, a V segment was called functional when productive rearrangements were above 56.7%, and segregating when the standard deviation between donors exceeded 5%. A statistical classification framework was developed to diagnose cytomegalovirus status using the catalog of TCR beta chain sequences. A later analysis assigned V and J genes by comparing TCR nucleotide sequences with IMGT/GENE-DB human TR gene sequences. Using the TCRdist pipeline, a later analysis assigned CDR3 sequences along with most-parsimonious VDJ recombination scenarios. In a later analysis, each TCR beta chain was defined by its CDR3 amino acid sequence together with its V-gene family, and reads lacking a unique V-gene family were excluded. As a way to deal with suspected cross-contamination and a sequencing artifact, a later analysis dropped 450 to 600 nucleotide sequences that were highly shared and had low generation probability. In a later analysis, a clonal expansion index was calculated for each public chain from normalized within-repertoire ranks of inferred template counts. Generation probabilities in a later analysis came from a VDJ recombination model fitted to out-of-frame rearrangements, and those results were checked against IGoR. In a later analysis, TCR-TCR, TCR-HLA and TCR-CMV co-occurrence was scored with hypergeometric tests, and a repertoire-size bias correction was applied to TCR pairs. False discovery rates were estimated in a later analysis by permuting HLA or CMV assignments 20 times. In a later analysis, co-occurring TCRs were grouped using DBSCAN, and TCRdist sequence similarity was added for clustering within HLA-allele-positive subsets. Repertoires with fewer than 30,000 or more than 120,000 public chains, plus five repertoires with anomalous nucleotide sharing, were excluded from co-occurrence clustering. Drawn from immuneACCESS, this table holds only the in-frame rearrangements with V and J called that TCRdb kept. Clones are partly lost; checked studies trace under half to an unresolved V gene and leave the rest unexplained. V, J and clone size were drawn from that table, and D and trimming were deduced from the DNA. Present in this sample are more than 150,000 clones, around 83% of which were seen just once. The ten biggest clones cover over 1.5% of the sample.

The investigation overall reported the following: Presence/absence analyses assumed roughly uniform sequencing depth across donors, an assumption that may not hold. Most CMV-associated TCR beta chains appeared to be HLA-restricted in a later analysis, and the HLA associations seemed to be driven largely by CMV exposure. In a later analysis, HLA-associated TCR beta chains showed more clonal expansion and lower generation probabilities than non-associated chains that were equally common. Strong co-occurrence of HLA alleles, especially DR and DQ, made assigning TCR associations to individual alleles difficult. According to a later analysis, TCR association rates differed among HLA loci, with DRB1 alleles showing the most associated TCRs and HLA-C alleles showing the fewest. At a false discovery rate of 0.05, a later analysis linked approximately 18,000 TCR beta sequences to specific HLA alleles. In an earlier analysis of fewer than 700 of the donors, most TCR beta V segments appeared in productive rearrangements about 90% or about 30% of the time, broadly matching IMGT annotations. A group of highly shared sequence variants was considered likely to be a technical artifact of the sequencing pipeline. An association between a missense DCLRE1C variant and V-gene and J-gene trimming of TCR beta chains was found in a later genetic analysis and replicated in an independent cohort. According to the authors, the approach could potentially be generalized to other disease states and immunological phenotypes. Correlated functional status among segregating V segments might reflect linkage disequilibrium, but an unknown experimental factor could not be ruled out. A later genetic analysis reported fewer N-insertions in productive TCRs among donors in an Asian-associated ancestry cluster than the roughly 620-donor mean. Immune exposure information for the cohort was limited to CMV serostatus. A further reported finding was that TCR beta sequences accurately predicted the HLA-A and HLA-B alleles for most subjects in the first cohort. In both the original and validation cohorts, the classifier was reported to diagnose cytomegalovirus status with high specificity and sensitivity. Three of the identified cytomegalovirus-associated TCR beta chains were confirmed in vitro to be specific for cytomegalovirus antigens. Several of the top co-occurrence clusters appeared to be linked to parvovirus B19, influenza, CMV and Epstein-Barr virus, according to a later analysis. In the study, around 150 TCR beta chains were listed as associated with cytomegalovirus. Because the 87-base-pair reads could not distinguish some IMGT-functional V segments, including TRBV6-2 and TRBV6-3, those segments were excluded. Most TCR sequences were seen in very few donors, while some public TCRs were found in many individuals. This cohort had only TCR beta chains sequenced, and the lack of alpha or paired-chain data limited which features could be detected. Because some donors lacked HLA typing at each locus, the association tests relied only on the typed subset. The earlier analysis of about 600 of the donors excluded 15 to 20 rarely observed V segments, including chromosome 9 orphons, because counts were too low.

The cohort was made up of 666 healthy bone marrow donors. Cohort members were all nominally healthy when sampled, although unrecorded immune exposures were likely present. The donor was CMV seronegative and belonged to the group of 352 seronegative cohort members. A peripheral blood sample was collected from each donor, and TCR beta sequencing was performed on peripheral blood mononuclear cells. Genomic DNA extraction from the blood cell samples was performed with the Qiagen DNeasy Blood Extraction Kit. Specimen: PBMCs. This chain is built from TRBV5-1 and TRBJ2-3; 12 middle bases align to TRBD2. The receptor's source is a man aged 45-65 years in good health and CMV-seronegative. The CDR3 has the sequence CASSGGLAGVTDTQYF. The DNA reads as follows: TGCGCCAGCAGCGGGGGACTAGCGGGCGTCACAGATACGCAGTATTTT.